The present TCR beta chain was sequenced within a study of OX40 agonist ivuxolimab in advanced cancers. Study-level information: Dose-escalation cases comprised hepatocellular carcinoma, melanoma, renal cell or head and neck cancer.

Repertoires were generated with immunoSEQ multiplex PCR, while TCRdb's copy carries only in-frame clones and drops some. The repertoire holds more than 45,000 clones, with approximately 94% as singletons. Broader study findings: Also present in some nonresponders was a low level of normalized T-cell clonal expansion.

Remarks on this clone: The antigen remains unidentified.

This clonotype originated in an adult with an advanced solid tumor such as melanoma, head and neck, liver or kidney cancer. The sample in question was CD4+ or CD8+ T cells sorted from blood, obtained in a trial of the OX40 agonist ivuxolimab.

DNA of the CDR3: TGTGCCAGCAGTGACGAGTCCTACGAGCAGTACTTC. Translating it yields CASSDESYEQYF. The chain uses TRBV28 and TRBJ2-7, with D uncertain. There are 12 residues in the CDR3. CDR1 and CDR2 (germline): MDHEN, SYDVKM. V lost 5 bases to trimming and J lost 1 base, with 6 bases between them.